Presented here are 32 T cell receptor beta chains from one specimen sequenced in a study of shared clonotypes between healthy human individuals. The protocol was immunoSEQ multiplex PCR, while the TCRdb copy is restricted to in-frame clones and leaves out a portion. The sample lists 170,000 or so clones, around 63% seen once, with 10% in the top ten. The sequenced material came from memory CD4+ T cells sorted from blood. The subset was: CD45RA-negative fraction. Receptor source: a man aged 30-40 years in good health.

Worth noting for this clone: A read error is possible here, since a much larger clone lies one base away. This CDR3 is also generated by other DNA sequences in the sample. V is TRBV30 and J is TRBJ2-7; tentative D call: TRBD1 (5 bases). Germline CDR1 reads GTSNPN; CDR2 reads SVGIG (reference sequence). The CDR3 sequence is 12 residues long. The CDR3 loop is CAWSAQGYEQYF. In DNA form, the CDR3 reads TGCGCCTGGAGTGCTCAGGGCTACGAGCAGTACTTC.

Only a few counts were recorded for this clone. The rearrangement uses TRBV28 and TRBJ2-1, with D tentatively TRBD2 (6 bases). Germline CDR1 MDHEN, CDR2 SYDVKM. The CDR3 runs 14 residues. Trimming removed 11 bases at V and 0 bases at J, with 14 bases between. This CDR3 reads CAWGDSSSYNEQFF. The CDR3 nucleotides read TGTGCCTGGGGGGACTCCAGCTCCTACAATGAGCAGTTCTTC.

This clone was counted a single time. The chain employs TRBV5-1 and TRBJ1-2; a possible D gene is TRBD1 (5 bases). V was pared by 6 bases and J by 4 bases, with 10 bases between. Germline V gene sequence: CDR1 SGHRS, CDR2 YFSETQ. This CDR3 is built from 12 residues. CDR3 amino acids: CASKGPGYGYTF. CDR3 nucleotide sequence: TGCGCCAGCAAGGGGCCGGGCTATGGCTACACCTTC.

This clone was detected a few times. The chain links TRBV20-1 to TRBJ1-4; 7 bases agree with TRBD1. V dropped 6 bases and J dropped 7; count of bases not matched to a gene: 2. The germline CDR1 and CDR2 sequences are DFQATT and SNEGSKA (reference sequence). The CDR3 covers 11 residues. The CDR3 DNA follows: TGCAGTGCCCGGACAGGTGAAAAACTGTTTTTT. The encoded protein is CSARTGEKLFF.

The V call is TRBV27, the J call TRBJ2-7; no clear D. V lost 3 bases, J lost 6 bases, and 6 bases lay in between. This CDR3 is 11 amino acids long. Germline CDR1 and CDR2: MNHEY and SMNVEV (reference sequence). This CDR3 is CASSLWGEQYF. CDR3 nucleotides: TGTGCCAGCAGTTTGTGGGGCGAGCAGTACTTC.

This clone was observed a few times. The chain uses TRBV30 and TRBJ1-5; no clear D gene. From germline, CDR1 is GTSNPN and CDR2 SVGIG (reference sequence). CDR3 length: 14 amino acids. V shed 3 bases and J shed 3 bases, with 12 bases lying between them. The CDR3 protein is CAWRRPFSNQPQHF. CDR3 bases: TGTGCCTGGAGACGACCCTTTTCCAATCAGCCCCAGCATTTT. Looking up the rest from reference TRBV30 and TRBJ1-5 gives the full variable domain: SQTIHQWPATLVQPVGSPLSLECTVEGTSNPNLYWYRQAAGRGLQLLFYSVGIGQISSEVPQNLSASRPQDRQFILSSKKLLLSDSGFYLCAWRRPFSNQPQHFGDGTRLSIL.

This clone was counted a few times. V usage is TRBV15 and J usage is TRBJ2-3, with D hard to call. The CDR3 runs 15 residues. Germline CDR1 reads LNHNV; CDR2 reads YYDKDF (reference sequence). Trimming shortened V by 6 bases and J by 6 bases, and 19 bases separated the two germline ends. CDR3 residues: CATSSLDSDRDTQYF. CDR3 DNA: TGTGCCACCAGTAGTCTAGATTCGGATCGGGATACGCAGTATTTT. The full variable domain, its missing parts supplied by reference TRBV15 and TRBJ2-3, is DAMVIQNPRYQVTQFGKPVTLSCSQTLNHNVMYWYQQKSSQAPKLLFHYYDKDFNNEADTPDNFQSRRPNTSFCFLDIRSPGLGDTAMYLCATSSLDSDRDTQYFGPGTRLTVL.

The rearrangement joins TRBV7-9 to TRBJ2-1; the match to TRBD2 covers 9 bases. This CDR3 is built from 16 residues. Trimming removed 5 bases from V and 7 bases from J; junction bases left unmatched: 12. Germline V lookup: CDR1 SEHNR, CDR2 FQNEAQ (reference sequence). For the CDR3, the DNA is TGTGCCAGCAGCCTCCCCAGTAGCGGGAGTAGGAATGAGCAGTTCTTC. This sequence encodes CASSLPSSGSRNEQFF.

The rearrangement uses TRBV2 and TRBJ2-1, with D perhaps matching TRBD1 or TRBD2 (5 bases each). Germline CDR1 and CDR2: SNHLY and FYNNEI. V lost 2 bases to trimming and J lost 5 bases, with 13 bases between them. The CDR3 spans 15 residues. This CDR3 reads CASSETRGQHNEQFF. CDR3 nucleotide sequence: TGTGCCAGCAGTGAAACCCGGGGCCAACACAATGAGCAGTTCTTC.

In its sample, this clone was seen a few times. The chain joins TRBV2 to TRBJ1-1; 9 bases align to TRBD1. There are 14 residues in the CDR3. Germline V gene sequence: CDR1 SNHLY, CDR2 FYNNEI. J gave up 3 bases and V 3 bases, and 2 bases lay outside the gene matches. CDR3 residues: CASSETGGYTEAFF. CDR3 in DNA: TGTGCCAGCAGTGAGACAGGGGGATACACTGAAGCTTTCTTT.

This clone was counted between two and nine times. The chain couples TRBV7-9 to TRBJ1-4; tentatively, D is TRBD1 (5 bases). Trimming left V 6 bases short and J 4 bases short, with 9 bases between. The CDR3 is 13 amino acids. CDR1 SEHNR and CDR2 FQNEAQ come from the germline V gene (reference sequence). CDR3: CASSTQGNEKLFF. In nucleotides, the CDR3 is TGTGCCAGCAGTACCCAGGGTAATGAAAAACTGTTTTTT.

This chain links TRBV5-1 with TRBJ2-1, with D unclear. The CDR3 length is 14 residues. CDR1 and CDR2 from the germline V gene are SGHRS and YFSETQ. Trimming cost V 0 bases and J 5 bases, with 9 bases left between them. The CDR3 sequence is CASSLATSDNEQFF. The CDR3 coding sequence is TGCGCCAGCAGCTTGGCGACCAGCGACAATGAGCAGTTCTTC.

V gene TRBV14 combines with J gene TRBJ1-1; no clear D. Trimming took 0 bases from V and 9 from J, leaving 11 bases between them. The CDR3 runs 13 residues. Per germline, CDR1 SGHDN and CDR2 FVKESK. The CDR3 protein is CASSQDFGFQAFF. CDR3 coding DNA: TGTGCCAGCAGCCAAGACTTTGGGTTTCAAGCTTTCTTT.

The genes are TRBV18 and TRBJ2-1; TRBD1 matches at 7 bases. CDR1 and CDR2 (germline): KGHSH, LQKENI. The CDR3 consists of 15 residues. With 5 bases clipped from V and 8 bases from J, the junction kept 12 bases outside the gene matches. The CDR3 DNA follows: TGTGCCAGCTCAGGACGGGTAGGGGGCATCGATGAGCAGTTCTTC. It encodes CASSGRVGGIDEQFF.

The chain couples TRBV5-1 to TRBJ2-1, with a tentative D call TRBD1 (7 bases). Trimming removed 2 bases from V and 2 bases from J, with 11 bases in between. CDR3 length: 15 residues. Per the germline V gene, CDR1 is SGHRS and CDR2 is YFSETQ. CDR3 protein: CASSFQGGAYNEQFF. In DNA, the CDR3 is TGCGCCAGCAGCTTTCAGGGGGGCGCCTACAATGAGCAGTTCTTC.

The chain couples TRBV6-1 to TRBJ1-2; possible D gene TRBD1, 5 bases. The CDR3 spans 13 residues. V was pared by 1 base and J by 4 bases, with 7 bases between. CDR1 is MNHNS, CDR2 SASEGT, per germline. CDR3 loop: CASSEGGPYGYTF. The CDR3 DNA reads as TGTGCCAGCAGTGAAGGGGGACCCTATGGCTACACCTTC.

The table lists this clone with a few counts. CDR3 nucleotide sequence: TGTGCCTCCCTTCAGGAAAAACTGTTTTTT. Its protein product is CASLQEKLFF. The chain is built from TRBV30 and TRBJ1-4; no firm D call. V gave up 7 bases and J gave up 8 bases, with 8 bases separating them. Germline V gene lookup returns CDR1 GTSNPN and CDR2 SVGIG (reference sequence). The CDR3 totals 10 residues.

Remarks on this clone: The sample has other DNA sequences that encode this CDR3 too. The V and J genes are TRBV18 and TRBJ2-1; D might be TRBD1 or TRBD2, each matching 6 bases. The CDR3 consists of 15 residues. Germline lookup yields CDR1 KGHSH and CDR2 LQKENI. The V gene lost 3 bases and the J gene lost 0 bases, with 9 bases spanning the gap. DNA of the CDR3: TGTGCCAGCTCACCGGAGGGGGACTCCTACAATGAGCAGTTCTTC. It yields the protein CASSPEGDSYNEQFF.

This chain connects TRBV19 to TRBJ1-5, with D possibly matching TRBD1 (5 bases). The CDR3 spans 15 residues. Germline lookup yields CDR1 LNHDA and CDR2 SQIVND (reference sequence). Trimming took 5 bases from V and 1 from J, leaving 12 bases between them. The CDR3 here is CASSQLGRSNQPQHF. The DNA for the CDR3 is TGTGCCAGTAGTCAACTGGGACGGAGCAATCAGCCCCAGCATTTT.

This clone was observed a handful of times. The chain joins TRBV14 to TRBJ2-2; 7 bases map to TRBD1. With 5 bases clipped from V and 5 bases from J, the junction kept 14 bases outside the gene matches. The CDR3 length is 17 residues. Germline values: CDR1 SGHDN, CDR2 FVKESK. CDR3 protein: CASSLTVRGLSTGELFF. Here the CDR3 DNA reads TGTGCCAGCAGCTTAACCGTAAGGGGGCTTTCAACCGGGGAGCTGTTTTTT.

This clone showed up just once. V is TRBV5-1 and J is TRBJ2-2; TRBD2 matches 7 bases. Germline V lookup: CDR1 SGHRS, CDR2 YFSETQ. The CDR3 loop spans 14 amino acids. With 3 bases clipped from V and 6 bases from J, the junction kept 5 bases outside the gene matches. CDR3 sequence: CASSSTSVAGELFF. CDR3 bases: TGCGCCAGCAGCTCCACTAGCGTGGCCGGGGAGCTGTTTTTT.

This clone was seen repeatedly, ten times or more. The V gene is TRBV7-2, the J gene TRBJ2-7; TRBD2 is a possible D gene (6 bases). The V gene's germline CDR1 is SGHTA and CDR2 FQGNSA. V was shortened by 5 bases and J by 7 bases, with 15 bases between the two germline ends. This CDR3 region has 13 residues. CDR3 protein: CASSAGRLLEQYF. The DNA for the CDR3 is TGTGCCAGCAGCGCGGGACGGTTATTAGAGCAGTACTTC.

The rearrangement uses TRBV29-1 and TRBJ2-2, with a possible D match to TRBD2 (6 bases). With 6 bases removed from V and 0 bases from J, the gap between germline ends came to 11 bases. The germline CDR1 and CDR2 sequences are SQVTM and ANQGSEA. This CDR3 spans 14 amino acids. CDR3 sequence (DNA): TGCAGCGTCCTAGCGATCGCGAACACCGGGGAGCTGTTTTTT. This gives the protein CSVLAIANTGELFF.

At least ten counts were recorded for this clone. The chain couples TRBV29-1 to TRBJ2-1; no clear D. CDR3 length: 13 amino acids. The germline CDR1 and CDR2 sequences are SQVTM and ANQGSEA. Trimming removed 4 bases at V and 0 bases at J, with 7 bases between. The CDR3 DNA reads as TGCAGCGTTGGGCAGTCCTCCTACAATGAGCAGTTCTTC. Amino acids: CSVGQSSYNEQFF.

The chain employs TRBV28 and TRBJ1-1; D unclear. CDR3 length: 14 amino acids. Trimming removed 7 bases at V and 1 base at J, with 13 bases between. From germline, CDR1 is MDHEN and CDR2 SYDVKM. The CDR3 loop is CASTPLHRNTEAFF. The CDR3 DNA follows: TGTGCCAGCACACCGTTGCACAGGAACACTGAAGCTTTCTTT.

The V and J genes are TRBV7-9 and TRBJ2-7; a possible D gene is TRBD1 (6 bases). Germline CDR1 is SEHNR and CDR2 is FQNEAQ (reference sequence). V was shortened by 5 bases and J by 3 bases, with 14 bases between the two germline ends. This CDR3 has 14 amino acids. The DNA of the CDR3 is TGTGCCAGCAGCCAACCGGGACAACACTACGAGCAGTACTTC. This encodes CASSQPGQHYEQYF.

This clone was observed a handful of times. This chain joins TRBV7-9 and TRBJ2-3; 8 positions agree with TRBD1. This CDR3 has 12 amino acids. CDR1 is SEHNR, CDR2 FQNEAQ, per germline (reference sequence). Trimming at V came to 4 bases and at J to 6 bases, leaving 0 bases not matched to a gene. The DNA of the CDR3 is TGTGCCAGCAGCTCAGGGGGCGATACGCAGTATTTT. Its protein product is CASSSGGDTQYF.

This CDR3 reads CASSQEGGGADTQYF. The CDR3, as DNA: TGCGCCAGCAGCCAAGAGGGGGGAGGTGCAGATACGCAGTATTTT. The chain has TRBV4-1 and TRBJ2-3; the D gene is possibly TRBD2 (6 bases). In germline, CDR1 is MGHRA, CDR2 YSYEKL. CDR3 size: 15 residues. Between the trimmed V and J ends, which lost 0 bases and 4 bases, there was a span of 11 bases.

The V and J genes are TRBV11-2 and TRBJ2-1; 7 bases are shared with TRBD2. Germline-derived CDR1 and CDR2 are SGHAT and FQNNGV. V shed 2 bases, J shed 9 bases, and the junction held 4 bases outside the gene matches. The CDR3 loop spans 13 amino acids. This chain's CDR3 is CASSLTSVGEQFF. The CDR3 nucleotides are TGTGCCAGCAGCTTAACTAGCGTGGGTGAGCAGTTCTTC.

The chain links TRBV7-6 to TRBJ1-5; 7 positions agree with TRBD1. This CDR3 spans 18 amino acids. Germline assignment: CDR1 SGHVS and CDR2 FNYEAQ. The ends lost 5 bases at V and 4 bases at J; junction bases unmatched: 17. For the CDR3, the DNA is TGTGCCAGCAGCCCAGGGGCAGGGGGAACCGGGGCGAATCAGCCCCAGCATTTT. It is translated as CASSPGAGGTGANQPQHF.

This clone occurred a few times. This sample includes further DNA sequences coding for the same CDR3. This rearrangement joins TRBV28 to TRBJ2-7; D gene uncertain. The CDR3 runs 11 residues. Trimming left V 3 bases short and J 4 bases short, with 4 bases between. Germline lookup yields CDR1 MDHEN and CDR2 SYDVKM. CDR3 region: CASSLYYEQYF. The CDR3 region has the DNA TGTGCCAGCAGTTTGTATTACGAGCAGTACTTC.

The V gene is TRBV27, the J gene TRBJ2-7, with TRBD1 matching over 8 bases. The CDR3 is 16 residues long. The trim removed 7 bases at V and 12 bases at J, leaving 23 bases unmatched. CDR1 MNHEY and CDR2 SMNVEV come from the germline V gene (reference sequence). CDR3 region: CASNGQGREGVAKWYF. Here the CDR3 DNA reads TGTGCCAGCAATGGACAGGGAAGAGAAGGGGTGGCTAAGTGGTACTTC.